The clone carrying this T cell receptor beta chain was detected ten times or more. The target antigen is unknown. This sample stems from a study of identical twins. Study outcomes and limitations: Beta clonotypes that were abundant in cord blood contained fewer insertions, a pattern absent from memory repertoires.

The CDR3 has 13 amino acids. V lost 3 bases to trimming and J lost 6 bases; unmatched junction nucleotides: 3. CDR1 is SGHAT and CDR2 is FQNNGV in the germline V gene. TCRdb reprocessed the 5' RACE reads via MiXCR and lists one record per CDR3 protein. Of about 690,000 distinct CDR3 sequences in the sample, roughly 20% were seen once. A further study also used this sample, focusing on T cells expressing NK-cell markers. That work adds: It was from sorted CD3+CD56+NKG2C+, CD3+CD56+NKG2C- and CD3+CD56-NKG2C+ T cells that TCR beta repertoires came. The authors sequenced eight donors, of whom seven were HCMV-seropositive and one was seronegative. Each of six donors carried dominant NKG2C+ clonotypes accounting for about 1.0-7.0% of CD8+ T cells.

The receptor comes from a woman between 18 and 30 years old in good health. This chain connects TRBV11-2 to TRBJ2-7, with TRBD2 matching over 9 bases. Sequencing was done on a sample of PBMCs. CDR3 DNA: TGTGCCAGCAGCTTTAGCGGGGGAAGCGAGCAGTACTTC. Translating gives CASSFSGGSEQYF.